This TCR beta chain was identified during a study of control samples from healthy donors and cancer patients. V was pared by 5 bases and J by 2 bases, with 4 bases of the junction left unmatched. Germline lookup yields CDR1 MNHEY and CDR2 SMNVEV (reference sequence). The CDR3 has 14 residues. The method was immunoSEQ multiplex PCR; TCRdb's version includes in-frame clones alone and lacks a portion of them. This repertoire shows 230,000 or so clones, roughly 94% found once; its top ten account for more than 1.3%. The source material was blood. This TCR was recovered from a man aged 45-65 years in good health. This chain links TRBV27 with TRBJ1-1, with TRBD1 identical over 8 bases. CDR3 sequence reads: CASSIDRGNTEAFF. The CDR3 nucleotides read TGTGCCAGCAGTATCGACAGGGGAAACACTGAAGCTTTCTTT.